The rows below give T cell receptor beta chains drawn from one sample of a study of CD4 and CD8 cells across lung adenocarcinoma regions. TCRdb recomputed calls from the PCR reads with MiXCR, one row per CDR3 protein. In the table there are some 8,400 distinct CDR3 sequences, 45% to 60% of which are singletons. The source material was CD8+ T cells from the center of a lung tumor. Receptors were obtained from a female donor with lung adenocarcinoma. The CD4 and CD8 labels of this study may be unreliable. Each CDR3 is given with its conserved first and last residue. The D gene is left open where the match is weak. Clone sizes are given selectively: once, few, many, or a class where the clone is expanded.

d_gene	j_gene	v_gene	abundance	CDR3nt	CDR3aa
-	TRBJ2-5	TRBV12-3/TRBV12-4	-	TGTGCCTGCAGTTGGGGAGACATCCAGACTTTC	CACSWGDIQTF
TRBD2	TRBJ2-3	TRBV7-6	-	TGTGCCAGCCTGCGGGACTACATAGATACGCAGTTTTTC	CASLRDYIDTQFF
-	TRBJ2-2	TRBV11-3	-	TGTGCCAGGGGTGTCCAGGCGGTGGACACCGATACGCAGTTTTTT	CARGVQAVDTDTQFF
-	TRBJ2-4	TRBV10-2	-	TGCGTCTCGAGGACCGGGGCCAAAAACACGCAGTACTTC	CVSRTGAKNTQYF
TRBD1	TRBJ2-1	TRBV6-1	medium-sized	TGTGCCAGCAGTGGATCGGGACCCAGGGGGACCCAGTTCTTC	CASSGSGPRGTQFF
-	TRBJ2-3	TRBV7-2	-	TGTGGCGGCTCGGGGGTGTGTGGCACAAACACTCAGTATTTC	CGGSGVCGTNTQYF
-	TRBJ2-1	TRBV6-1	-	TGTGCCAGCAGCCCCACTTTCGGGGAGCAGTTTTTC	CASSPTFGEQFF
-	TRBJ2-4	TRBV7-2	-	TGCGCCAGCCTTGAGGGGAACATTCAGTACTTC	CASLEGNIQYF
-	TRBJ2-4	TRBV6-1	-	TGTGCCAGCAACCAGGGCCTAGCCAAAGACATCCAGTACTTC	CASNQGLAKDIQYF
-	TRBJ2-2	TRBV11-3	-	TGTGCCAGCGGTGTAGGGGCGGCGGACACCGGGGCGCTGTATTTT	CASGVGAADTGALYF
-	TRBJ2-1	TRBV7-2	medium-sized	TGTGCCAGCAGCTCCTCCGGCGATGAGCAGTTCTTC	CASSSSGDEQFF
-	TRBJ2-6	TRBV7-3	-	TGTGCCAGCTGTGAGAATTCTGGGGCCAACGTCCTGAATTTC	CASCENSGANVLNF
TRBD2	TRBJ2-1	TRBV6-1	few	TGTGTCAGCACCCTCTCGGGTAGCGGGGGGGCTGACATTCAGTTCTTC	CVSTLSGSGGADIQFF
-	TRBJ2-7	TRBV6-5	many	TGTGCCAGCAGTTACGGGCAGGGTGGGTACGAGCAGTACTTC	CASSYGQGGYEQYF
TRBD2	TRBJ2-7	TRBV6-5	medium-sized	TGTGCCAGCAGTTACTCGCTACTAGCGGACTCCTACGAGCAGTACTTC	CASSYSLLADSYEQYF
-	TRBJ2-5	TRBV7-8	-	TGTGCCAGCACCCCCGTGGGAACGAGCTCCTACAATGAGCAGTACTTC	CASTPVGTSSYNEQYF
-	TRBJ2-7	TRBV6-1	-	TGTGCCAGTGGAGCGGAAGATACGCAGTACTTC	CASGAEDTQYF
-	TRBJ2-3	TRBV7-6	-	TGTGCCCGCAGCTCAGAGGGGGACGCCGCAGATACGCAGTATTTC	CARSSEGDAADTQYF
TRBD2	TRBJ2-7	TRBV9	-	TGTGCCAGCAGCGTAGATTCCTCGCGCGGGAGCAGCTACGAGCAGTACTTC	CASSVDSSRGSSYEQYF
-	TRBJ2-7	TRBV28	-	TGTGCCAGCAGTAAGGGGTTCGCAGGGGGGAAATACGAGCAGTACTTC	CASSKGFAGGKYEQYF
-	TRBJ2-2	TRBV10-3	many	TGTGCCATCAGTGAGTCAGCTAAAACGGACACCGGGGAGCTGTTTTTT	CAISESAKTDTGELFF
-	TRBJ1-6	TRBV10-2	few	TGCGCCAGCAGTAGGGGGGGTTATAATTCACCCCTCCACTTT	CASSRGGYNSPLHF
-	TRBJ2-3	TRBV12-3/TRBV12-4	many	TGTGCCAGCAGCTTGACGGGGCTCCCCACAGATACGCAGTATTTT	CASSLTGLPTDTQYF
-	TRBJ1-5	TRBV19	-	TGTGCCAGCTCGAGCCAGGGCTCCTCCCCAGGTCTCCAGCGGTCCCAGCATTTT	CASSSQGSSPGLQRSQHF
TRBD2	TRBJ2-3	TRBV5-4	many	TGTGCCAGCAGCTTGGCCCTGTCGACTAGCGGGAGGGGGAGCACAGATACGCAGTATTTT	CASSLALSTSGRGSTDTQYF
-	TRBJ2-6	TRBV4-2	many	TGTGCCAGCAGCCAAGTCGGGGTAGAAGGGGCCAACGTCCTGACTTTC	CASSQVGVEGANVLTF
-	TRBJ2-1	TRBV11-2	-	TGTGCCAGCAGCTTTGGCGAAATGAATGAGCAGTTCTTC	CASSFGEMNEQFF
TRBD1	TRBJ2-1	TRBV6-1	-	TGTGCCAGCAGTCTCCGGGACAGGGATAATGAGCAGTTCTTC	CASSLRDRDNEQFF
-	TRBJ2-1	TRBV12-5	-	TGTGCGAGTGGCCAGGCTGTGGAGACAGGTGAGCAGTTTTTC	CASGQAVETGEQFF
TRBD2	TRBJ2-4	TRBV7-2	-	TGCGCCAGCCGAGCGGGGAACACCCAGTACTTC	CASRAGNTQYF
-	TRBJ2-7	TRBV6-5	many	TGTGCCAGCAGGTCCCCCCAGTCCTTGTACGAGCAGTACTTC	CASRSPQSLYEQYF
-	TRBJ1-1	TRBV6-5	medium-sized	TGTGCCAGCAGTTACGCGGGGAACACTGAAGCTTTCTTT	CASSYAGNTEAFF
TRBD2	TRBJ2-5	TRBV6-1	-	TGTGCCAGCAACCAGGGACTAGGCACAAACGTTCAGTACTTC	CASNQGLGTNVQYF